This T cell receptor beta chain appears in the sequencing data of a study of identical twins. This clonotype occurred a few times. The CDR3 consists of 11 residues. Trimming left V 6 bases short and J 4 bases short, with 6 bases between. Germline V gene data show CDR1 as SEHNR and CDR2 as FQNEAQ (reference sequence). Template switching created a universal primer site, and the cDNA included unique molecular identifiers. TCRdb re-derived calls from the 5' RACE reads in MiXCR, one entry per CDR3 protein. In the table there are about 220,000 distinct CDR3 sequences, about 7.5% of which are singletons. Healthy Caucasians made up all donors. The same sample was also studied in work on yellow fever vaccine responses in identical twins. According to that study: Convergence reportedly seemed to mark part of the twins' vaccine T cell response, with personalization marking the rest.

V usage is TRBV7-9 and J usage is TRBJ2-5; no reliable D call. Specimen: memory (CD45RO+) T cells sorted from blood. This TCR was recovered from a woman aged 18-35 years in good health. CDR3 sequence reads: CASRQSETQYF. DNA for the CDR3: TGTGCCAGCAGGCAATCAGAGACCCAGTACTTC.